This T cell receptor (beta chain) came from a study of a mutant IDH1 vaccine in newly diagnosed glioma. Overall study context: The study gave patients eight vaccinations in weeks 1, 3, 5, 7, 11, 15, 19, 23. The earlier regimen, radiotherapy, temozolomide, or both, was most often both.

As concerns this clone: No antigen is known for it.

Time point specified: week 5, during vaccination. Topical imiquimod was applied with each vaccine dose, which held 300 ug of mutant IDH1 20-mer peptide. New WHO grade 3 or 4 IDH1-mutant, ATRX-lost astrocytomas were present in all donors. Assay: immunoSEQ multiplex PCR; the TCRdb copy retains only in-frame clones and omits some. The sample has 27,000 or so clones; around 80% are singletons. V was pared by 8 bases and J by 4 bases, with 12 bases between. The CDR3 loop spans 13 amino acids. Germline V CDR1 and CDR2: MDHEN, SYDVKM. The material was PBMCs, obtained from a glioma patient whose treatment included an IDH1 peptide vaccine. V is TRBV28 and J is TRBJ1-5; D is unresolved. This receptor was identified in a man aged 35 to 55 with glioma. Some clones in this sample may be carry-over from other donors' samples. The CDR3 sequence: CASEVTFNQPQHF. CDR3 nucleotide sequence: TGTGCCAGCGAAGTTACCTTTAATCAGCCCCAGCATTTT. Filled out from reference TRBV28 and TRBJ1-5, the complete variable domain reads DVKVTQSSRYLVKRTGEKVFLECVQDMDHENMFWYRQDPGLGLRLIYFSYDVKMKEKGDIPEGYSVSREKKERFSLILESASTNQTSMYLCASEVTFNQPQHFGDGTRLSIL.